This entry lists 24 T cell receptor delta chains sequenced from one sample in a study of gamma-delta chains in newborns, infants, children. TCRdb re-analyzed the reads via CATT. The data show roughly 3,000 delta-chain clones, with roughly 3.9% seen just once and approximately 15% held by the top ten. The sample comprised blood. These receptor sequences come from a child who was a newborn, infant or young child, either healthy, febrile or measles-vaccinated (not recorded which).

As to this clone: Translating this DNA gives a protein that differs at residue 7 from the TCRdb one, which belongs to a much larger clone; a read error is likely, and the protein shown is this translation. This chain connects TRDV2 to TRDJ1, with a possible D match to TRDD3 (6 bases). Trimming cost V 1 base and J 0 bases, with 20 bases left between them. Germline lookup yields CDR1 GEAIGNYY and CDR2 EKD. The CDR3 length is 18 residues. CDR3 nucleotide sequence: TGTGCCTGTGACACGTACCGGGGGACGGAGTTGTACACCGATAAACTCATCTTT. This translates into CACDTYRGTELYTDKLIF.

Note on this clone: TCRdb shows a much larger clone's protein in place of this DNA's translation, and the two differ at residue 14, likely through a read error; the protein shown is translated from the DNA. This chain joins TRDV2 and TRDJ1; 9 bases line up with TRDD3. Germline CDR1 and CDR2: GEAIGNYY and EKD. This CDR3 is 15 amino acids long. CDR3 amino acids: CACDTAGGSRDKLTF. The CDR3 coding sequence is TGTGCCTGTGACACCGCTGGGGGATCCCGCGATAAACTCACCTTT.

As concerns this clone: TCRdb lists the protein of a much larger clone for this DNA, which differs at residue 4, so this is likely a read error; the protein given here is translated from the DNA itself. The J gene is TRDJ3, the V gene TRDV2, with TRDD3 matching 12 bases. This CDR3 region has 19 residues. CDR1 GEAIGNYY and CDR2 EKD come from the germline V gene. Trimming took 5 bases from V and 0 from J; bases not matched to a gene: 7. CDR3 sequence reads: CACGVLGDTLSWDTRQMFF. DNA for the CDR3: TGTGCCTGTGGTGTACTGGGGGATACTCTCTCCTGGGACACCCGACAGATGTTTTTC.

About this clone itself: This clone may be a read error of a much larger clone one base away. The J gene is TRDJ2, while no V gene call was made; the table's TRDD3 call for D was not verified on the DNA. This CDR3 region has 23 residues. The DNA for the CDR3 is TGTGCTCTTGGACCAGACCCCCCATTAGTTCGCGTGGGGATTTCCCTACTCACAGCACAACTCTTCTTT. Protein sequence: CALGPDPPLVRVGISLLTAQLFF.

Remarks on this clone: With a far larger clone one base away, a read error is the likely cause. The same CDR3 also results from other DNA sequences found in this sample. This rearrangement joins TRDV2 to TRDJ2, with a possible D match to TRDD3 (6 bases). In germline, CDR1 is GEAIGNYY, CDR2 EKD. CDR3 length: 17 residues. Trimming stripped 2 bases from V and 0 bases from J, with 15 bases between. CDR3 loop: CACDKLGGPALTAQLFF. In DNA form, the CDR3 reads TGTGCCTGTGACAAGTTAGGGGGACCTGCTTTGACAGCACAACTCTTCTTT.

This clone was seen a handful of times. This is likely an artifact of a read error, given a far larger clone one base away. The sample contains more than one DNA sequence encoding this CDR3. The chain employs TRDV2 and TRDJ3; 10 bases are shared with TRDD3. V shed 3 bases and J 0 bases; nucleotides not matched to a gene: 7. Germline V gene sequence: CDR1 GEAIGNYY, CDR2 EKD. The length of the CDR3 is 19 residues. The CDR3 DNA reads as TGTGCCTGTGACGTGCTGGGGGATAACGGCTCCTGGGACACCCGACAGATGTTTTTC. The encoded protein is CACDVLGDNGSWDTRQMFF.

A note on this clone: TCRdb lists the protein of a much larger clone for this DNA, which differs at residue 4, so this is likely a read error; the protein given here is translated from the DNA itself. The V gene is TRDV2, the J gene TRDJ3; 7 nucleotides line up with TRDD3. Germline-derived CDR1 and CDR2 are GEAIGNYY and EKD. The CDR3 is 18 residues long. The CDR3 DNA follows: TGTGCCTGTGGCACCTGGGGGCCTAGCTCCTGGGACACCCGACAGATGTTTTTC. Its protein is CACGTWGPSSWDTRQMFF.

This clone was counted between two and nine times. TCRdb's entry gives the protein of a much larger clone, which mismatches this DNA's translation at residue 12, likely from a read error; the protein reported here is translated from the DNA. This chain connects TRDV2 to TRDJ2, with TRDD3 as a possible D gene (5 bases). CDR3 length: 17 residues. Looked up from germline, CDR1 is GEAIGNYY and CDR2 is EKD. In DNA form, the CDR3 reads TGTGCCTGTGACACCGTTGGGATGGAGGTTTTGGCAGCACAACTCTTCTTT. Translating it yields CACDTVGMEVLAAQLFF.

The sample holds a few counts of this clone. Possible read error: a much larger clone is one base away. The chain employs TRDV1 and TRDJ1; TRDD3 matches 8 bases. Germline loops: CDR1 TSWWSYY, CDR2 QGS. V lost 2 bases to trimming and J lost 3 bases; unmatched junction nucleotides: 20. This CDR3 is 20 amino acids long. The CDR3 DNA sequence: TGTGCTCTTGGGGAATTGCGTCACTGGGGGTTCTCTTTCTACGCCGATAAACTCATCTTT. It is translated as CALGELRHWGFSFYADKLIF.

In its sample, this clone ranks as large. V is TRDV2 and J is TRDJ2; 10 bases are shared with TRDD3. This CDR3 spans 18 amino acids. Looked up from germline, CDR1 is GEAIGNYY and CDR2 is EKD. Trimming took 1 base from V and 0 from J; bases not matched to a gene: 7. The CDR3 reads CACDTLGGYTSLTAQLFF. The CDR3 nucleotides are TGTGCCTGTGACACGCTTGGGGGATACACCTCTTTGACAGCACAACTCTTCTTT.

Concerning this clone: The translation of this DNA and the TCRdb protein of a much larger clone differ at residue 4, probably owing to a read error; the protein shown here is translated from the DNA. This sample includes further DNA sequences coding for the same CDR3. The V gene is TRDV2, the J gene TRDJ2; 8 bases fit TRDD3. Germline CDR1 reads GEAIGNYY; CDR2 reads EKD. The CDR3 is 15 amino acids. The ends lost 5 bases at V and 1 base at J; junction bases unmatched: 5. CDR3 sequence: CACVTLGDLTAQLFF. CDR3 nucleotides: TGTGCCTGTGTCACGCTGGGGGATTTGACAGCACAACTCTTCTTT.

Only a few counts were recorded for this clone. A far larger clone is only one base removed, so a read error is likely. The chain joins TRDV2 to TRDJ3; 13 bases are a match to TRDD3. Per germline, CDR1 GEAIGNYY and CDR2 EKD. The CDR3 loop spans 20 amino acids. This CDR3 is CACDTYWGIRSSWDTRQVFF. CDR3 nucleotides: TGTGCCTGTGACACGTACTGGGGGATACGCAGCTCCTGGGACACCCGACAGGTGTTTTTC.

This clone was counted a few times. This sequence may be a read error, since a much larger clone differs from it by one base. The chain couples TRDV2 to TRDJ3, with 7 bases identical to TRDD3. V shed 2 bases, J shed 0 bases, and the junction held 12 bases outside the gene matches. CDR3 length equals 20 residues. Germline CDR1 GEAIGNYY, CDR2 EKD. The CDR3 is CACDKVPGDPSSWDTRQMFF. CDR3 in DNA: TGTGCCTGTGACAAAGTACCGGGGGATCCTAGCTCCTGGGACACCCGACAGATGTTTTTC.

In its sample, this clone was seen a few times. TCRdb attributes to this sequence the protein of a much larger clone, which differs from the DNA translation at residue 6; a read error is likely, and the protein displayed is translated from the DNA. The chain couples TRDV2 to TRDJ1; 13 bases are a match to TRDD3. V dropped 0 bases and J dropped 4; count of bases not matched to a gene: 7. The V gene's germline CDR1 is GEAIGNYY and CDR2 EKD. The CDR3 covers 17 residues. This CDR3 reads CACDTFGYWGIRDKLIF. CDR3 nucleotide sequence: TGTGCCTGTGACACCTTCGGCTACTGGGGGATACGCGATAAACTCATCTTT.

This clone was detected only a few times. This clone may be a read error of a much larger clone one base away. V usage is TRDV1 and J usage is TRDJ1; TRDD3 matches at 8 bases. V lost 2 bases to trimming and J lost 0 bases; unmatched junction nucleotides: 17. Germline V gene data show CDR1 as TSWWSYY and CDR2 as QGS. The CDR3 extends over 20 amino acids. Written as DNA, the CDR3 is TGTGCTCTTGGGGAATTGCGTCACTGGGGGTTCCCTTTCTACACCGATAAACTCATCTTT. Protein product: CALGELRHWGFPFYTDKLIF.

This clone was seen only a few times. A read error is possible here, since a much larger clone lies one base away. This specimen includes other DNA sequences encoding the same CDR3. The genes are TRDV2 and TRDJ3; 11 positions match TRDD3. Per germline, CDR1 GEAIGNYY and CDR2 EKD. The CDR3 is 17 amino acids. Here the CDR3 DNA reads TGTGCCTGCGACATACTGGGGGATACCTGGGACACCCGACAGATGTTTTTC. Protein: CACDILGDTWDTRQMFF.

Comments on this clone: The protein in TCRdb stems from a much larger clone and differs at residue 10 from this DNA's translation, likely a read error; here the protein is translated from the DNA. J is TRDJ3 and V is TRAV29/DV5; 8 bases map to TRDD3. V lost 1 base, J lost 5 bases, and 8 bases stayed unmatched. The CDR3 sequence is 17 residues long. CDR1 and CDR2 (germline): NSMFDY, ISSIKDK. CDR3 coding DNA: TGTGCAGCAAGCAACTGGGGGCCCCCCCGGGACACCCGACAGATGTTTTTC. Residues: CAASNWGPPRDTRQMFF.

This clone is medium-sized by share. The rearrangement uses TRDV2 and TRDJ3, with 11 bases aligning to TRDD3. V was pared by 4 bases and J by 3 bases, with 10 bases of the junction left unmatched. There are 19 residues in the CDR3. CDR1 and CDR2 from the germline V gene are GEAIGNYY and EKD. The CDR3 bases are TGTGCCTGTGATCTAGTACTGGGGGATATGGTCTGGGACACCCGACAGATGTTTTTC. This gives the protein CACDLVLGDMVWDTRQMFF.

This clone was picked up a small number of times. The rearrangement joins TRDV2 to TRDJ1, with 13 bases matching TRDD3. This CDR3 is 15 amino acids long. CDR1 is GEAIGNYY, CDR2 EKD, per germline. J gave up 4 bases and V 1 base, and 2 bases lay outside the gene matches. The CDR3 loop is CACDTYWGIRDKLIF. CDR3 DNA sequence: TGTGCCTGTGACACGTACTGGGGGATACGCGATAAACTCATCTTT.

On this clone itself: A far larger clone is one nucleotide away, so this likely arose from a read error. Here the V gene is TRDV2, but the J gene went uncalled; the table assigns TRDD3, which was not confirmed against the DNA. The CDR3 has 20 amino acids. Germline V gene data show CDR1 as GEAIGNYY and CDR2 as EKD. The CDR3 region has the DNA TGTGCCTGTGACACCGTACTGGGGGATACTAGCTCCTGGGACACCCGACAGATTTTTTTC. Translation: CACDTVLGDTSSWDTRQIFF.

Regarding this clone: A far larger clone is off by one base, so a read error is likely. The sample has other DNA sequences that encode this CDR3 too. This chain connects TRDV2 to TRDJ1; 13 nucleotides align to TRDD3. This CDR3 spans 17 amino acids. Germline-derived CDR1 and CDR2 are GEAIGNYY and EKD. CDR3 in amino acids: CACDTVGYWGIRDKLIF. Written as DNA, the CDR3 is TGTGCCTGTGACACCGTCGGCTACTGGGGGATACGCGATAAGCTCATCTTT.

About this clone itself: A much larger clone differs by one base, so this may be a read error. The sample has other DNA sequences that encode this CDR3 too. V usage is TRDV2 and J usage is TRDJ3, with TRDD3 as a possible D gene (5 bases). Germline values: CDR1 GEAIGNYY, CDR2 EKD. Trimming pared 1 base from V and 0 bases from J, leaving 12 bases between. The CDR3 totals 18 residues. The CDR3 sequence: CACDTLGDTSWDTRQMFF. The CDR3 region has the DNA TGTGCCTGTGACACGCTGGGAGATACCTCCTGGGACACCCGACAGATGTTTTTC.

A remark on this clone: A far larger clone lies a single base away; this is likely a read error. Distinct nucleotide sequences in the sample also encode this CDR3. The chain uses TRDV2 and TRDJ3; D perhaps matches TRDD3 (5 bases). Germline-derived CDR1 and CDR2 are GEAIGNYY and EKD. This CDR3 has 17 residues. CDR3 residues: CACDSTGHSWDTRQMFF. CDR3 DNA: TGTGCCTGTGACAGTACTGGTCACTCCTGGGACACCCGTCAGATGTTTTTC.

This clone appeared a few times. TCRdb lists the protein of a much larger clone for this DNA, which differs at residue 13, so this is likely a read error; the protein given here is translated from the DNA itself. The V call is TRDV2, the J call TRDJ3, with 11 bases identical to TRDD3. The CDR3 contains 16 residues. From germline, CDR1 is GEAIGNYY and CDR2 EKD. CDR3 region: CACDVLGDRDTRRMFF. The CDR3 DNA follows: TGTGCCTGTGACGTACTGGGGGATAGGGACACCCGACGGATGTTTTTC.